These 15 T cell receptor beta chains were all obtained from the same sample, sequenced in a study of somatic mutations in cytotoxic T cells in rheumatoid arthritis. Assay used: immunoSEQ multiplex PCR; TCRdb lists only in-frame clones, some missing. The data contain roughly 30,000 clones, about 87% of them seen just once; the ten biggest clones take up about a tenth. Input material: CD8+ T cells sorted from blood. The origin of the receptors is an adult with rheumatoid arthritis.

The chain recombines TRBV11-2 with TRBJ2-7, with a weak D call TRBD2 (5 bases). Per the germline V gene, CDR1 is SGHAT and CDR2 is FQNNGV. Trimming removed 3 bases from V and 5 bases from J, with 8 bases in between. The CDR3 runs to 12 residues. The CDR3 coding sequence is TGTGCCAGCAGCTTTACTAGAAACGAGCAGTACTTC. It encodes CASSFTRNEQYF.

V gene TRBV15 combines with J gene TRBJ1-2; no reliable D call. CDR1 is LNHNV and CDR2 is YYDKDF in the germline V gene (reference sequence). With 5 bases removed from V and 0 bases from J, the gap between germline ends came to 13 bases. This CDR3 has 15 amino acids. The DNA of the CDR3 is TGTGCCACCAGCTTTTCGGGAGTCTCTAACTATGGCTACACCTTC. Encoded protein: CATSFSGVSNYGYTF.

This sequence joins TRBV5-6 and TRBJ1-5; a weak D match, TRBD1 (6 bases). V was pared by 3 bases and J by 0 bases, with 19 bases between. The V gene's germline CDR1 is SGHDT and CDR2 YYEEEE. The CDR3 has 18 residues. The CDR3 DNA follows: TGTGCCAGCAGCTGGAGGGGGGGATCCAGCCATAGCAATCAGCCCCAGCATTTT. Translated, it gives CASSWRGGSSHSNQPQHF. Filled out from reference TRBV5-6 and TRBJ1-5, the complete variable domain reads DAGVTQSPTHLIKTRGQQVTLRCSPKSGHDTVSWYQQALGQGPQFIFQYYEEEERQRGNFPDRFSGHQFPNYSSELNVNALLLGDSALYLCASSWRGGSSHSNQPQHFGDGTRLSIL.

The sample holds one count of this clone. This rearrangement joins TRBV7-6 to TRBJ2-3; D might be TRBD2 (6 bases). V lost 7 bases to trimming and J lost 0 bases, with 14 bases between them. The germline gives CDR1 SGHVS, CDR2 FNYEAQ. This CDR3 region has 15 residues. As DNA, the CDR3 is TGTGCCAGCACTTCGGAGGGAGTGAGCACAGATACGCAGTATTTT. Its protein product is CASTSEGVSTDTQYF.

The chain links TRBV14 to TRBJ2-1; 8 bases map to TRBD2. Trimming removed 0 bases from V and 6 bases from J; junction bases left unmatched: 4. Per the germline V gene, CDR1 is SGHDN and CDR2 is FVKESK. The CDR3 is 15 amino acids. In DNA form, the CDR3 reads TGTGCCAGCAGCCAAGAACCCGCGGGAGGCAATGAGCAGTTCTTC. It is translated as CASSQEPAGGNEQFF. Full variable domain (remainder filled in from reference TRBV14 and TRBJ2-1): EAGVTQFPSHSVIEKGQTVTLRCDPISGHDNLYWYRRVMGKEIKFLLHFVKESKQDESGMPNNRFLAERTGGTYSTLKVQPAELEDSGVYFCASSQEPAGGNEQFFGPGTRLTVL.

As to this clone: A junction end diverges from the germline sequence, so it may reflect a read error. The J gene is TRBJ2-2, the V gene TRBV14; D is ambiguous. Per germline, CDR1 SGHDN and CDR2 FVKESK. CDR3 length: 15 residues. This CDR3 is CASNSGSHNNGELFF. As DNA, the CDR3 is TGTGCCAGCAATTCGGGCTCCCATAACAACGGGGAGCTGTTTTTT.

The chain recombines TRBV6-5 with TRBJ2-7; possibly TRBD1 or TRBD2 for D (5 bases each). This CDR3 comprises 15 residues. The V end was cut by 0 bases, the J end by 0 bases, with 9 bases between. In germline, CDR1 is MNHEY, CDR2 SVGAGI. CDR3 nucleotides: TGTGCCAGCAGTTACTCGGCCGGGGCCTCCTACGAGCAGTACTTC. Its protein is CASSYSAGASYEQYF.

The gene calls are TRBV27 and TRBJ1-2, with D tentatively TRBD1 (5 bases). The V and J ends lost 1 base and 5 bases respectively, with 17 bases between them. CDR1 is MNHEY and CDR2 is SMNVEV in the germline V gene (reference sequence). This CDR3 region has 16 residues. The CDR3 DNA reads as TGTGCCAGCAGTTTATTGGGGGGGGATATAATTTATGGCTACACCTTC. Protein product: CASSLLGGDIIYGYTF.

This clone was seen more than once but under ten times. The genes are TRBV19 and TRBJ1-6; D is uncertain. There are 14 residues in the CDR3. The V and J ends lost 6 bases and 0 bases respectively, with 6 bases between them. Germline values: CDR1 LNHDA, CDR2 SQIVND (reference sequence). In DNA form, the CDR3 reads TGTGCCAGTAGCACGCTCTCCTATAATTCACCCCTCCACTTT. Amino acids: CASSTLSYNSPLHF.

V and J are TRBV27 and TRBJ1-1; possibly TRBD1 for D (6 bases). This CDR3 has 15 residues. Trimming removed 8 bases from V and 7 bases from J, with 23 bases in between. The germline V gene has CDR1 MNHEY and CDR2 SMNVEV (reference sequence). In DNA, the CDR3 is TGTGCCAGCCAGACTCTGATGGGGGGGCAGGGTGAAGCTTTCTTT. This gives the protein CASQTLMGGQGEAFF.

The J gene is TRBJ2-3, the V gene TRBV6-5; TRBD2 matches 13 bases. This CDR3 has 15 residues. Germline trimming cut 7 bases from V and 4 bases from J; bases unmatched to any gene: 5. Per the germline V gene, CDR1 is MNHEY and CDR2 is SVGAGI. The CDR3 DNA is TGTGCCAGCACGAGACTAGCGGGGGGCGCAGATACGCAGTATTTT. It codes for CASTRLAGGADTQYF.

The chain uses TRBV29-1 and TRBJ2-1; 8 bases map to TRBD2. CDR3 length: 15 amino acids. V lost 5 bases to trimming and J lost 0 bases; unmatched junction nucleotides: 6. Germline CDR1 is SQVTM and CDR2 is ANQGSEA. The CDR3: CSVPREGSSYNEQFF. CDR3 sequence (DNA): TGCAGCGTTCCCCGGGAGGGGAGCTCCTACAATGAGCAGTTCTTC.

The table lists this clone with a count of one. V usage is TRBV6-4 and J usage is TRBJ2-1, with TRBD2 matching 8 bases. Per germline, CDR1 MRHNA and CDR2 SNTAGT. V dropped 1 base and J dropped 10; count of bases not matched to a gene: 3. The CDR3 is made up of 13 amino acids. The CDR3 region is CASSDLSSGEQFF. CDR3 in DNA: TGTGCCAGCAGTGACTTGTCTAGCGGGGAGCAGTTCTTC.

The J gene is TRBJ2-7, the V gene TRBV7-9, with D perhaps given as TRBD1 or TRBD2 (5 bases each). Trimming left V 10 bases short and J 0 bases short, with 10 bases between. CDR1 and CDR2 (germline): SEHNR, FQNEAQ (reference sequence). The CDR3 has 12 amino acids. CDR3 nucleotides: TGTGCCAACGGGGACGGCTCCTACGAGCAGTACTTC. Translated, it gives CANGDGSYEQYF. The entire variable domain, with the rest obtained from reference TRBV7-9 and TRBJ2-7, is as follows: DTGVSQNPRHKITKRGQNVTFRCDPISEHNRLYWYRQTLGQGPEFLTYFQNEAQLEKSRLLSDRFSAERPKGSFSTLEIQRTEQGDSAMYLCANGDGSYEQYFGPGTRLTVT.

V usage is TRBV27 and J usage is TRBJ1-5; a weak D match, TRBD1 (5 bases). Trimming removed 6 bases from V and 8 bases from J, with 17 bases in between. The germline gives CDR1 MNHEY, CDR2 SMNVEV (reference sequence). CDR3 size: 14 residues. The CDR3 loop reads CASRPGQTSEPQHF. Here the CDR3 DNA reads TGTGCCAGCAGGCCAGGGCAGACTAGTGAGCCCCAGCATTTT.